Sequencing of this T cell receptor (beta chain) was carried out in a study of PD-1 and CTLA-4 blockade in melanoma. The CDR3 has 17 residues. From germline, CDR1 is SGHNT and CDR2 YYREEE (reference sequence). The junction had 7 bases not matched to a gene; V was cut back by 0 bases and J by 6 bases. TCRdb's copy holds only in-frame clones and misses some; the assay was immunoSEQ multiplex PCR. Here the sample spans around 7,200 clones, around 80% being singletons. This TCR came from a human donor with melanoma. This sequence joins TRBV5-4 and TRBJ2-2, with 11 positions matching TRBD2. The sequences come from CD8+ T cells from peripheral blood, collected before anti-PD-1 treatment. In DNA, the CDR3 is TGTGCCAGCAGCTTGGAGCTAGCGGGAGGAATGTCCGGGGAGCTGTTTTTT. This sequence encodes CASSLELAGGMSGELFF.